This T cell receptor beta chain was profiled in a study of T cells in Graves' hyperthyroidism and ophthalmopathy. Study observations and caveats: Appearing also in blood were most of the thyroid clonotypes expanded above 0.001.

RNA transcripts yielded amplified TCR beta CDR3 regions. Primed by the HTBI set, a first-round RT-PCR was run on the TCR CDR3. TCRdb recomputed calls from the multiplex PCR reads with MiXCR, one row per CDR3 protein. The table has about 640,000 distinct CDR3 sequences, around 21% seen once. CDR3 length: 15 amino acids. V was pared by 5 bases and J by 2 bases, with 7 bases of the junction left unmatched. Germline assignment: CDR1 SEHNR and CDR2 FQNEAQ (reference sequence). Turning to this clonotype: Its target is not known.

V gene TRBV7-9 combines with J gene TRBJ2-5; 8 bases fit TRBD1. The origin of this receptor is a man in his thirties or forties with Graves' ophthalmopathy. The sample taken for sequencing was blood. CDR3 nucleotides: TGTGCCAGCAGCCTCCGGACAGGGATACAAGAGACCCAGTACTTC. Its protein product is CASSLRTGIQETQYF.